A single T cell receptor beta chain is shown here with its context. Its target is unknown. This table comes from immunoSEQ multiplex PCR, and its TCRdb copy is limited to in-frame clones, with some not included. The data contain 350,000 to 500,000 clones, 90% of them singletons. The sample's treatment: some 19 received Ad26.COV2.S at low or high dose, single or two shots; five or six received placebo; per-sample allocation not given. Sampling was done on day 63 after the first vaccine or placebo injection. The vaccine antigen was prefusion-stabilized Wuhan SARS-CoV-2 spike. Trimming removed 8 bases at V and 6 bases at J, with 8 bases between. This CDR3 contains 11 residues. Germline loops: CDR1 MNHEY, CDR2 SVGAGI. This sample stems from a study of Ad26.COV2.S vaccination and SARS-CoV-2 variants. The wider study: In the COV1001 trial, the donor was in the Ad26.COV2.S arm. General study findings and limits: TCR breadth and depth analyses may have underestimated total T cell responses.

The sample here was peripheral blood, taken in a trial of Ad26.COV2.S vaccine versus placebo. The clonotype was recovered from a person between 18 and 65 years old who received the Ad26.COV2.S COVID-19 vaccine or a placebo. This chain links TRBV6-5 with TRBJ1-3; unclear D gene. CDR3 protein: CASYYTNTIYF. DNA for the CDR3: TGTGCCAGCTATTACACAAACACCATATATTTT.